These 3 T cell receptor beta chains came from one sample sequenced in a study of blood T cell repertoires in COVID-19. The protocol was immunoSEQ multiplex PCR, while the TCRdb copy is restricted to in-frame clones and leaves out a portion. The profile shows fewer than 350,000 clones, about 90% of them singletons. Specimen: peripheral blood. These receptor sequences come from a woman in her 30s with COVID-19, enrolled during active disease.

The chain joins TRBV6-5 to TRBJ1-1; 7 nucleotides line up with TRBD1. Germline trimming cut 9 bases from V and 3 bases from J; bases unmatched to any gene: 10. CDR3 size: 14 residues. Germline lookup yields CDR1 MNHEY and CDR2 SVGAGI. The CDR3 coding sequence is TGTGCCAGTTCCGTGGCCGGACAGGACACTGAAGCTTTCTTT. Its translation: CASSVAGQDTEAFF.

The V call is TRBV19, the J call TRBJ2-1; TRBD1 agrees at 9 bases. Germline V CDR1 and CDR2: LNHDA, SQIVND (reference sequence). This CDR3 is built from 16 residues. V lost 7 bases and J lost 1; bases outside the gene matches: 8. The CDR3 is CASNPGQGRSYNEQFF. DNA for the CDR3: TGTGCCAGTAACCCAGGACAGGGGAGGTCCTACAATGAGCAGTTCTTC.

The rearrangement uses TRBV13 and TRBJ1-1, with D possibly being TRBD1 (5 bases). Germline loops: CDR1 PRHDT, CDR2 FYEKMQ (reference sequence). This CDR3 spans 16 amino acids. V gave up 4 bases and J gave up 6 bases, with 21 bases separating them. CDR3 sequence (DNA): TGTGCCAGCAGCTGGGTAGGGGACTCATACGACCCTGAAGCTTTCTTT. Translating gives CASSWVGDSYDPEAFF.